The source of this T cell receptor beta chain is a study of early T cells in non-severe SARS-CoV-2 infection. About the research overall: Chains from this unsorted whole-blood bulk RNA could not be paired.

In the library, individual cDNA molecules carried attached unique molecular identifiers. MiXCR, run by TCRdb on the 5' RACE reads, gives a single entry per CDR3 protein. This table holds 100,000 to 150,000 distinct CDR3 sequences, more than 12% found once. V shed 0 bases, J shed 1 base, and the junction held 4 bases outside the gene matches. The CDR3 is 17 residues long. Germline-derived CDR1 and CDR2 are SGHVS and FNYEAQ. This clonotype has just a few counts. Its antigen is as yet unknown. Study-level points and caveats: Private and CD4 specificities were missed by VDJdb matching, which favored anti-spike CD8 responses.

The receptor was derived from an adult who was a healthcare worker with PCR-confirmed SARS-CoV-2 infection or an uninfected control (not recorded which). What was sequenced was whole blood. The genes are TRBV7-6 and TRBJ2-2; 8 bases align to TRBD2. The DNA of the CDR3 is TGTGCCAGCAGCTTAGCTAGAGCGGGGGTGAACACCGGGGAGCTGTTTTTT. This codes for CASSLARAGVNTGELFF.